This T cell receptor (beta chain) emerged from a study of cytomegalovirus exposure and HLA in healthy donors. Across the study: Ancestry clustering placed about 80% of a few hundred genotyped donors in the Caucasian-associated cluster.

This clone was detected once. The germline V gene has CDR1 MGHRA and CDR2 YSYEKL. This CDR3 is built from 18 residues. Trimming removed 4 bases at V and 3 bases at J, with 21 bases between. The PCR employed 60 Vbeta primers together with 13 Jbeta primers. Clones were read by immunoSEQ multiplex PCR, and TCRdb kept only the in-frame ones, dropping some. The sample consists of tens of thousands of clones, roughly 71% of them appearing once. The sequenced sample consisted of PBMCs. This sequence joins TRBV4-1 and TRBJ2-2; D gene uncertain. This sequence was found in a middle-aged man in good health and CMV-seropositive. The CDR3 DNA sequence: TGCGCCAGCAGCCGCGAACCCCGTCCCGTGGGCCACACCGGGGAGCTGTTTTTT. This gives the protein CASSREPRPVGHTGELFF.